This T cell receptor beta chain originates from a study of blood T cell repertoires in COVID-19. Study-level background: In each case, the material was cDNA or gDNA derived from T cells, B-cell-depleted T cells, or PBMCs.

V lost 0 bases, J lost 7 bases, and 11 bases stayed unmatched. The CDR3 length is 16 residues. Looked up from germline, CDR1 is SGHNT and CDR2 is YYREEE (reference sequence). In the original workflow: Amplification of reference gene primers was used by the study to estimate nucleated cell counts. Sequencing used immunoSEQ multiplex PCR; TCRdb keeps in-frame clones, though not all of them. The DNA was the basis for D and trimming; V, J and clone size are from that table. This table has roughly 100,000 clones, more than 90% appearing once. The TCR sequence derives from a man aged 18 to 30 with acute or convalescent COVID-19. Sequencing used peripheral blood. V is TRBV5-4 and J is TRBJ2-5; TRBD1 agrees at 8 bases. CDR3 protein: CASSLASGQGIGTQYF. DNA of the CDR3: TGTGCCAGCAGCTTGGCCTCAGGACAGGGAATAGGGACCCAGTACTTC.